One and the same sample provided the 26 T cell receptor beta chains below, sequenced in a study of T cell responses to AZD1222 COVID-19 vaccine. The repertoire was sequenced with immunoSEQ multiplex PCR; TCRdb's copy has only in-frame clones and lacks some. Of 100,000 to 140,000 clones listed, around 92% are singletons. Sequencing was performed on peripheral blood, taken 28 days after the second AZD1222 dose. Receptors were obtained from an adult who received the AZD1222 COVID-19 vaccine.

CDR3 sequence (DNA): TGCGCCAGCAGACTGACGGACGAGGGGCGCAGCGCCGGGGAGCTGTTTTTT. It translates to CASRLTDEGRSAGELFF. The J gene is TRBJ2-2, the V gene TRBV5-1, with D possibly being TRBD1 or TRBD2 (5 bases each). V shed 5 bases and J shed 6 bases, with 23 bases lying between them. The CDR3 is made up of 17 amino acids. Germline V gene data show CDR1 as SGHRS and CDR2 as YFSETQ.

This sequence joins TRBV4-1 and TRBJ1-1, with 9 bases lining up with TRBD1. The trim removed 1 base at V and 0 bases at J, leaving 3 bases unmatched. The CDR3 consists of 16 residues. The germline gives CDR1 MGHRA, CDR2 YSYEKL. In DNA form, the CDR3 reads TGCGCCAGCAGCCAAGGGGACAGGGACATGAACACTGAAGCTTTCTTT. Residues: CASSQGDRDMNTEAFF.

This sequence joins TRBV3-1 (or the pseudogene TRBV3-2) and TRBJ1-1; TRBD1 matches 7 bases. This CDR3 comprises 14 residues. CDR1 is LGHDT, CDR2 YNNKEL, per germline (reference sequence). J was trimmed by 5 bases and V by 1 base; bases with no gene match: 4. The CDR3 DNA reads TGTGCCAGCAGCCAAGGACAGGGTTGGACTGAAGCTTTCTTT. This sequence encodes CASSQGQGWTEAFF.

The rearrangement links TRBV12-5 to TRBJ2-1; D may correspond to TRBD1 or TRBD2 (5 bases each). V was cut by 6 bases and J by 0 bases, with 9 bases left in between. The CDR3 has 14 amino acids. Germline lookup yields CDR1 LGHNT and CDR2 FRNRAP. The CDR3 spells CASGPGSSYNEQFF. The CDR3 region has the DNA TGTGCTAGTGGCCCAGGGAGCTCCTACAATGAGCAGTTCTTC.

This chain connects TRBV30 to TRBJ2-2; D gene uncertain. Germline-derived CDR1 and CDR2 are GTSNPN and SVGIG (reference sequence). CDR3 size: 15 residues. V lost 0 bases, J lost 6 bases, and 14 bases lay in between. This CDR3 is CAWSVLTVTAGELFF. CDR3 coding DNA: TGTGCCTGGAGTGTGCTAACCGTCACAGCCGGGGAGCTGTTTTTT.

This chain uses TRBV6-5 with TRBJ1-4, with 10 bases identical to TRBD1. CDR1 and CDR2 (germline): MNHEY, SVGAGI. CDR3 size: 15 residues. V was pared by 7 bases and J by 7 bases, with 9 bases of the junction left unmatched. DNA of the CDR3: TGTGCCAGCACGTCCGGTGGACAGGGGGGTGAAAAACTGTTTTTT. Its translation: CASTSGGQGGEKLFF.

This rearrangement joins TRBV10-2 to TRBJ2-3; D is unclear. Trimming took off 8 bases at V and 1 base at J, with 16 bases between the two ends. This CDR3 spans 15 amino acids. The V gene's germline CDR1 is WSHSY and CDR2 SAAADI. The CDR3 sequence is CASVGSSYRTDTQYF. The DNA of the CDR3 is TGCGCCAGCGTAGGGTCTTCATACCGCACAGATACGCAGTATTTT.

This clone was counted a single time. The chain's CDR3 is CASRREGRSTDTQYF. The CDR3 DNA sequence: TGTGCCTCAAGGCGGGAGGGCCGAAGCACAGATACGCAGTATTTT. The chain employs TRBV14 and TRBJ2-3; the match to TRBD2 covers 9 bases. The V gene end was trimmed by 11 bases and the J gene end by 0 bases; junction bases not matched to a gene: 9. Germline loops: CDR1 SGHDN, CDR2 FVKESK. This CDR3 region has 15 residues.

This clone was seen once. The chain has TRBV30 and TRBJ1-2; possibly TRBD1 for D (5 bases). The V end was cut by 1 base, the J end by 5 bases, with 11 bases between. Germline CDR1 and CDR2: GTSNPN and SVGIG (reference sequence). This CDR3 is built from 13 residues. As DNA, the CDR3 is TGTGCCTGGAGTGAGAGACCAGGGTATGGCTACACCTTC. Amino acid sequence: CAWSERPGYGYTF.

The chain joins TRBV18 to TRBJ2-3, with a weak D call TRBD1 (6 bases). Germline V CDR1 and CDR2: KGHSH, LQKENI. The CDR3 runs 15 residues. V shed 2 bases and J shed 0 bases, with 9 bases lying between them. CDR3 coding DNA: TGTGCCAGCTCACCAGGGACACTTAGCACAGATACGCAGTATTTT. Translated: CASSPGTLSTDTQYF.

The CDR3 nucleotides read TGTGCCAGCAATCTCAGGGATCAGCCCCAGCATTTT. This gives the protein CASNLRDQPQHF. The chain joins TRBV7-9 to TRBJ1-5; D is perhaps TRBD1 (5 bases). The CDR3 runs 12 residues. Per the germline V gene, CDR1 is SEHNR and CDR2 is FQNEAQ (reference sequence). With 7 bases removed from V and 5 bases from J, the gap between germline ends came to 9 bases. Full variable domain (rest looked up from reference TRBV7-9 and TRBJ1-5): DTGVSQNPRHKITKRGQNVTFRCDPISEHNRLYWYRQTLGQGPEFLTYFQNEAQLEKSRLLSDRFSAERPKGSFSTLEIQRTEQGDSAMYLCASNLRDQPQHFGDGTRLSIL.

The sample holds one count of this clone. The chain uses TRBV19 and TRBJ1-5; possibly TRBD1 for D (6 bases). Germline V gene lookup returns CDR1 LNHDA and CDR2 SQIVND (reference sequence). V lost 5 bases and J 6 bases, leaving 17 bases between the germline ends. The CDR3 is 15 amino acids. The CDR3 protein is CASSDSGEGSQPQHF. CDR3 nucleotide sequence: TGTGCCAGTAGTGACTCAGGGGAGGGGAGTCAGCCCCAGCATTTT.

The rearrangement uses TRBV7-3 and TRBJ2-1, with 10 bases lining up with TRBD2. Germline trimming cut 5 bases from V and 5 bases from J; bases unmatched to any gene: 12. The CDR3 length is 17 residues. The germline V gene has CDR1 SGHTA and CDR2 FQGTGA. Here the CDR3 DNA reads TGTGCCAGCAGCCCGAATCGAGGACTAGCGGACCACAATGAGCAGTTCTTC. Translated: CASSPNRGLADHNEQFF.

This clone was observed once. The V call is TRBV2, the J call TRBJ1-1, with D possibly matching TRBD1 (6 bases). Germline-derived CDR1 and CDR2 are SNHLY and FYNNEI. With 5 bases removed from V and 1 base from J, the gap between germline ends came to 11 bases. This CDR3 region has 14 residues. CDR3 coding DNA: TGTGCCAGCAGTAAAGAGACAGGGAACACTGAAGCTTTCTTT. This encodes CASSKETGNTEAFF.

This chain connects TRBV19 to TRBJ1-2; the match to TRBD1 covers 7 bases. The CDR3 runs 15 residues. J was trimmed by 6 bases and V by 8 bases; bases with no gene match: 15. Looked up from germline, CDR1 is LNHDA and CDR2 is SQIVND (reference sequence). CDR3 protein: CASHSGAGGRNGYTF. DNA for the CDR3: TGTGCCAGTCATTCCGGGGCAGGGGGGAGGAATGGCTACACCTTC.

This chain connects TRBV29-1 to TRBJ1-2; weak D call: TRBD1 (5 bases). V dropped 4 bases and J dropped 0 bases, with 18 bases sitting between them. The germline CDR1 and CDR2 sequences are SQVTM and ANQGSEA. This CDR3 is built from 16 residues. CDR3 nucleotide sequence: TGCAGCGTTGCCTACCGGGGACCGATAGCTAACTATGGCTACACCTTC. This gives the protein CSVAYRGPIANYGYTF.

This sequence joins TRBV18 and TRBJ1-3, with TRBD1 as a possible D gene (5 bases). V dropped 3 bases and J dropped 8 bases, with 11 bases sitting between them. CDR1 and CDR2 (germline): KGHSH, LQKENI. The CDR3 totals 13 residues. CDR3 amino acids: CASSPPQGDTIYF. DNA for the CDR3: TGTGCCAGCTCACCCCCGCAGGGCGACACCATATATTTT.

The J gene is TRBJ2-1, the V gene TRBV6-2 or TRBV6-3; tentatively, D is TRBD2 (5 bases). V lost 3 bases to trimming and J lost 3 bases, with 12 bases between them. Germline CDR1 and CDR2: MNHEY and SVGEGT. The CDR3 spans 15 residues. The CDR3 DNA reads as TGTGCCAGCAGTTATAGGACTGGTGGCTACAATGAGCAGTTCTTC. Protein sequence: CASSYRTGGYNEQFF.

The chain links TRBV4-2 to TRBJ1-1; unclear D gene. With 1 base removed from V and 0 bases from J, the gap between germline ends came to 9 bases. Per germline, CDR1 LGHNA and CDR2 YNFKEQ. CDR3 length: 15 amino acids. Written as DNA, the CDR3 is TGTGCCAGCAGCCAAGCGGGGAACATGAACACTGAAGCTTTCTTT. Translated, it gives CASSQAGNMNTEAFF.

V is TRBV19 and J is TRBJ2-2; D is unresolved. Germline loops: CDR1 LNHDA, CDR2 SQIVND (reference sequence). V dropped 6 bases and J dropped 1 base, with 3 bases sitting between them. The CDR3 contains 12 residues. The CDR3 loop is CASRGNTGELFF. In DNA form, the CDR3 reads TGTGCCAGTAGGGGGAACACCGGGGAGCTGTTTTTT.

The rearrangement uses TRBV9 and TRBJ2-2, with a possible D match to TRBD2 (6 bases). CDR3 length equals 15 residues. The ends were cut back, 4 bases at V and 6 bases at J, with 16 bases in the middle. Germline values: CDR1 SGDLS, CDR2 YYNGEE. In nucleotides, the CDR3 is TGTGCCAGCAGCTCGAGAGCTGGAGGGTCCGGGGAGCTGTTTTTT. Residues: CASSSRAGGSGELFF.

The genes are TRBV5-1 and TRBJ1-6; 7 positions agree with TRBD1. CDR1 and CDR2 from the germline V gene are SGHRS and YFSETQ. The CDR3 loop spans 15 amino acids. The V gene end was trimmed by 7 bases and the J gene end by 7 bases; junction bases not matched to a gene: 11. CDR3 residues: CASRPRGTENSPLHF. CDR3 bases: TGCGCCAGCCGTCCCCGCGGGACAGAAAATTCACCCCTCCACTTT.

This clone was recorded once. The chain uses TRBV6-5 and TRBJ1-5, with TRBD1 as a possible D gene (5 bases). Germline values: CDR1 MNHEY, CDR2 SVGAGI. V lost 0 bases, J lost 1 base, and 10 bases lay in between. This CDR3 spans 16 amino acids. The CDR3 is CASSYSRAGSNQPQHF. For the CDR3, the DNA is TGTGCCAGCAGTTACTCTCGTGCAGGGAGCAATCAGCCCCAGCATTTT.

V is TRBV4-1 and J is TRBJ1-2; TRBD1 matches 8 bases. The germline gives CDR1 MGHRA, CDR2 YSYEKL. The V segment lost 0 bases and the J segment 8 bases; nucleotides outside the gene matches: 5. The CDR3 spans 14 residues. The CDR3 reads CASSQEPGGEGYTF. The DNA for the CDR3 is TGCGCCAGCAGCCAAGAGCCAGGGGGCGAAGGCTACACCTTC.

The rearrangement joins TRBV30 to TRBJ1-5; 8 nucleotides match TRBD1. Per germline, CDR1 GTSNPN and CDR2 SVGIG (reference sequence). After removal of 3 bases from V and 1 base from J, the junction contained 5 bases not matched to a gene. The CDR3 extends over 15 amino acids. CDR3 bases: TGTGCCTGGAGCGCGGACAGGGTCAGCAATCAGCCCCAGCATTTT. Protein sequence: CAWSADRVSNQPQHF.

Of note for this clone: The sample holds other DNA sequences that translate to the same CDR3. The chain links TRBV30 to TRBJ1-4, with D unresolved. CDR3 length equals 14 residues. Trimming left V 0 bases short and J 1 base short, with 6 bases between. The V gene's germline CDR1 is GTSNPN and CDR2 SVGIG (reference sequence). The CDR3 DNA is TGTGCCTGGAGTGTCCTGGGAACTAATGAAAAACTGTTTTTT. It translates to CAWSVLGTNEKLFF.